These 25 T cell receptor beta chains came from one sample sequenced in a study of CD8 T cells in Susac syndrome. An amount of RNA that ranged from roughly 0.5 to 1 ug was reverse transcribed with random hexamers. TCRdb ran MiXCR on the immunoSEQ multiplex PCR reads and lists one entry per CDR3 protein. This table holds more than 110,000 distinct CDR3 sequences, approximately 95% found once. Sequenced input: CD4+ T cells from PBMCs. The receptors here all came from a human donor with Susac syndrome.

The CDR3 here is CASNGLLGSYGYTF. For the CDR3, the DNA is TGTGCCAGTAACGGGCTTTTGGGATCCTATGGCTACACCTTC. V and J are TRBV19 and TRBJ1-2; D gene unclear. Germline loops: CDR1 LNHDA, CDR2 SQIVND (reference sequence). This CDR3 spans 14 amino acids. V lost 7 bases to trimming and J lost 4 bases, with 16 bases between them.

Here the CDR3 reads CASSATSGDAEQFF. The DNA for the CDR3 is TGTGCCAGCAGCGCGACTAGCGGGGACGCTGAGCAGTTCTTC. The gene calls are TRBV9 and TRBJ2-1; 11 nucleotides match TRBD2. Losses at the gene ends were 3 bases for V and 9 bases for J; bases not matched to a gene: 5. The length of the CDR3 is 14 residues. Looked up from germline, CDR1 is SGDLS and CDR2 is YYNGEE.

The V and J genes are TRBV7-2 and TRBJ2-5, with D unclear. The CDR3 has 14 amino acids. The germline V gene has CDR1 SGHTA and CDR2 FQGNSA. Trimming stripped 4 bases from V and 5 bases from J, with 14 bases between. CDR3 DNA: TGTGCCAGCAGCTACTACCACCGGACGGAGACCCAGTACTTC. It translates to CASSYYHRTETQYF.

J is TRBJ1-1 and V is TRBV5-4, with TRBD1 matching 7 bases. The CDR3 contains 11 residues. V trimming: 3 bases; J trimming: 8 bases; junction bases outside the gene matches: 1. Looked up from germline, CDR1 is SGHNT and CDR2 is YYREEE (reference sequence). The CDR3 loop is CASSSQGEAFF. As DNA, the CDR3 is TGTGCCAGCAGCTCACAGGGGGAAGCTTTCTTT.

The chain is built from TRBV29-1 and TRBJ2-3; TRBD2 matches at 10 bases. The CDR3 sequence is 15 residues long. The V segment lost 4 bases and the J segment 2 bases; nucleotides outside the gene matches: 6. Germline values: CDR1 SQVTM, CDR2 ANQGSEA. Here the CDR3 DNA reads TGCAGCGTTGTGAACCTAGCGGGAGTCACAGATACGCAGTATTTT. This translates into CSVVNLAGVTDTQYF.

The rearrangement joins TRBV20-1 to TRBJ1-5; 8 positions match TRBD1. V was pared by 1 base and J by 2 bases, with 7 bases of the junction left unmatched. This CDR3 has 16 amino acids. Per germline, CDR1 DFQATT and CDR2 SNEGSKA (reference sequence). CDR3 sequence reads: CSARASRGQGNQPQHF. In DNA form, the CDR3 reads TGCAGTGCTAGAGCTTCCAGGGGGCAGGGCAATCAGCCCCAGCATTTT.

V usage is TRBV29-1 and J usage is TRBJ1-5; D remains unclear. Per germline, CDR1 SQVTM and CDR2 ANQGSEA. The CDR3 is made up of 12 amino acids. V lost 4 bases, J lost 2 bases, and 6 bases lay in between. The CDR3 DNA reads as TGCAGCGTTGGAGAGGGCAATCAGCCCCAGCATTTT. Protein: CSVGEGNQPQHF.

The CDR3 DNA sequence: TGTGCCAGCAGTGAAGAGGCAGGGGGTCCGTTCACTGAAGCTTTCTTT. Encoded protein: CASSEEAGGPFTEAFF. The V gene is TRBV25-1, the J gene TRBJ1-1; 7 positions match TRBD1. The CDR3 is made up of 16 amino acids. Looked up from germline, CDR1 is MGHDK and CDR2 is SYGVNS. After removal of 2 bases from V and 4 bases from J, the junction contained 10 bases not matched to a gene.

The chain recombines TRBV30 with TRBJ1-1; unclear D gene. Trimming removed 5 bases at V and 1 base at J, with 8 bases between. The germline V gene has CDR1 GTSNPN and CDR2 SVGIG (reference sequence). This CDR3 has 12 residues. The CDR3 spells CAWGRPNTEAFF. In DNA form, the CDR3 reads TGTGCCTGGGGCAGGCCGAACACTGAAGCTTTCTTT. Using reference TRBV30 and TRBJ1-1 for the parts outside the CDR3, the full variable domain is SQTIHQWPATLVQPVGSPLSLECTVEGTSNPNLYWYRQAAGRGLQLLFYSVGIGQISSEVPQNLSASRPQDRQFILSSKKLLLSDSGFYLCAWGRPNTEAFFGQGTRLTVV.

This clonotype was observed a few times. The chain joins TRBV2 to TRBJ2-7; D is undetermined. From germline, CDR1 is SNHLY and CDR2 FYNNEI. This CDR3 is 12 amino acids long. V shed 2 bases and J shed 6 bases, with 8 bases lying between them. The CDR3 loop is CASSERIGEQYF. Written as DNA, the CDR3 is TGTGCCAGCAGTGAACGTATAGGCGAGCAGTACTTC.

The CDR3 bases are TGTGCCAGCAGTTTCAGGGAAAACTATGGCGGCTACACCTTC. Protein product: CASSFRENYGGYTF. The gene calls are TRBV27 and TRBJ1-2, with TRBD1 as a possible D gene (5 bases). V lost 3 bases to trimming and J lost 8 bases, with 16 bases between them. This CDR3 is 14 amino acids long. Germline V gives CDR1 MNHEY, CDR2 SMNVEV (reference sequence).

The chain is built from TRBV28 and TRBJ2-7, with 11 bases matching TRBD1. The CDR3 is 16 amino acids. The germline gives CDR1 MDHEN, CDR2 SYDVKM. Trimming removed 4 bases from V and 3 bases from J; junction bases left unmatched: 8. This CDR3 reads CASSSRTGGINYEQYF. CDR3 sequence (DNA): TGTGCCAGCAGTTCCCGGACAGGGGGCATTAACTACGAGCAGTACTTC.

The rearrangement links TRBV29-1 to TRBJ1-6; D possibly corresponds to TRBD1 (5 bases). CDR1 and CDR2 (germline): SQVTM, ANQGSEA. The CDR3 extends over 11 amino acids. Trimming removed 7 bases at V and 15 bases at J, with 16 bases between. The CDR3 loop reads CSAYVGTYLHF. The CDR3 DNA is TGCAGCGCATACGTGGGGACCTACCTCCACTTT.

V gene TRBV14 combines with J gene TRBJ2-3; 13 nucleotides match TRBD2. Trimming cost V 5 bases and J 5 bases; bases outside gene matches: 7. The V gene's germline CDR1 is SGHDN and CDR2 FVKESK. CDR3 length: 16 residues. The CDR3 is CASSSRLAGGVDTQYF. The DNA of the CDR3 is TGTGCCAGCAGCTCTCGACTAGCGGGAGGTGTAGATACGCAGTATTTT.

V gene TRBV5-6 combines with J gene TRBJ1-2; tentative D call: TRBD1 (5 bases). This CDR3 is 15 amino acids long. V was pared by 0 bases and J by 5 bases, with 14 bases between. Germline V gives CDR1 SGHDT, CDR2 YYEEEE. CDR3 protein: CASSLGGLLAYGYTF. The CDR3 coding sequence is TGTGCCAGCAGCTTGGGGGGGTTATTGGCTTATGGCTACACCTTC.

This CDR3 reads CASSLAAHRGADTQYF. DNA of the CDR3: TGTGCCAGCAGCTTGGCGGCTCACCGAGGGGCAGATACGCAGTATTTT. The rearrangement links TRBV5-4 to TRBJ2-3; D assignment may be TRBD1 or TRBD2 (5 bases each). Germline-derived CDR1 and CDR2 are SGHNT and YYREEE (reference sequence). This CDR3 region has 16 residues. V lost 0 bases to trimming and J lost 4 bases, with 15 bases between them. The whole variable domain, filled in from reference TRBV5-4 and TRBJ2-3, reads ETGVTQSPTHLIKTRGQQVTLRCSSQSGHNTVSWYQQALGQGPQFIFQYYREEENGRGNFPPRFSGLQFPNYSSELNVNALELDDSALYLCASSLAAHRGADTQYFGPGTRLTVL.

This sequence joins TRBV30 and TRBJ1-6, with D tentatively TRBD1 (6 bases). Germline CDR1 GTSNPN, CDR2 SVGIG (reference sequence). The CDR3 consists of 15 residues. V lost 3 bases and J 9 bases, leaving 18 bases between the germline ends. The CDR3 loop reads CAWRGGQLMSSPLHF. CDR3 nucleotides: TGTGCCTGGAGGGGGGGCCAGTTGATGAGTTCACCCCTCCACTTT.

The chain couples TRBV7-3 to TRBJ1-1; no definite D call. Trimming stripped 6 bases from V and 5 bases from J, with 13 bases between. The CDR3 extends over 13 amino acids. Germline CDR1 and CDR2: SGHTA and FQGTGA. CDR3 protein: CASSQEGWTEAFF. CDR3 DNA sequence: TGTGCCAGCAGTCAGGAGGGTTGGACTGAAGCTTTCTTT. Looking up the rest from reference TRBV7-3 and TRBJ1-1 gives the full variable domain: GAGVSQTPSNKVTEKGKYVELRCDPISGHTALYWYRQSLGQGPEFLIYFQGTGAADDSGLPNDRFFAVRPEGSVSTLKIQRTERGDSAVYLCASSQEGWTEAFFGQGTRLTVV.

This CDR3 reads CAWNLQGGAFF. CDR3 sequence (DNA): TGTGCCTGGAATTTACAGGGAGGAGCTTTCTTT. The chain recombines TRBV30 with TRBJ1-1; perhaps TRBD1 as D (6 bases). With 4 bases removed from V and 10 bases from J, the gap between germline ends came to 13 bases. Germline V gives CDR1 GTSNPN, CDR2 SVGIG (reference sequence). There are 11 residues in the CDR3. Looking up the rest from reference TRBV30 and TRBJ1-1 gives the full variable domain: SQTIHQWPATLVQPVGSPLSLECTVEGTSNPNLYWYRQAAGRGLQLLFYSVGIGQISSEVPQNLSASRPQDRQFILSSKKLLLSDSGFYLCAWNLQGGAFFGQGTRLTVV.

This clonotype was seen only once. V and J are TRBV30 and TRBJ1-1; D is unclear. With 0 bases removed from V and 1 base from J, the gap between germline ends came to 12 bases. Looked up from germline, CDR1 is GTSNPN and CDR2 is SVGIG (reference sequence). The length of the CDR3 is 15 residues. CDR3 region: CAWSVAWAGNTEAFF. CDR3 coding DNA: TGTGCCTGGAGTGTGGCGTGGGCGGGGAACACTGAAGCTTTCTTT.

The chain is built from TRBV29-1 and TRBJ2-7; the D is unclear. This CDR3 spans 14 amino acids. Trimming removed 4 bases from V and 3 bases from J, with 16 bases in between. Per germline, CDR1 SQVTM and CDR2 ANQGSEA. In nucleotides, the CDR3 is TGCAGCGTTGGTTCGGCCGGCCTGGGCTACGAGCAGTACTTC. Protein: CSVGSAGLGYEQYF.

The V gene is TRBV5-1, the J gene TRBJ2-1; 7 positions agree with TRBD1. There are 14 residues in the CDR3. Germline V CDR1 and CDR2: SGHRS, YFSETQ. Trimming at V came to 4 bases and at J to 5 bases, leaving 6 bases not matched to a gene. The CDR3 sequence: CASSPGTANNEQFF. The CDR3 nucleotides read TGCGCCAGCAGCCCCGGGACAGCGAACAATGAGCAGTTCTTC.

This clonotype was picked up one time. This chain links TRBV5-4 with TRBJ2-3; 10 bases line up with TRBD1. This CDR3 comprises 13 residues. Germline V CDR1 and CDR2: SGHNT, YYREEE (reference sequence). The V gene end was trimmed by 7 bases and the J gene end by 4 bases; junction bases not matched to a gene: 3. The DNA for the CDR3 is TGTGCCAGCTCGGGACAGGGGCCAGATACGCAGTATTTT. Protein sequence: CASSGQGPDTQYF.

V usage is TRBV24-1 and J usage is TRBJ1-1; D not certain. The CDR3 extends over 13 amino acids. Per the germline V gene, CDR1 is KGHDR and CDR2 is SFDVKD. V was clipped by 9 bases and J by 0 bases, with 10 bases between them. In nucleotides, the CDR3 is TGTGCCACCGGAAACGACATGAACACTGAAGCTTTCTTT. It codes for CATGNDMNTEAFF.

This clonotype was counted a single time. The rearrangement uses TRBV3-1 and TRBJ2-2; tentative D call: TRBD1 (6 bases). Trimming left V 8 bases short and J 2 bases short, with 6 bases between. The CDR3 has 12 residues. Germline CDR1 is LGHDT and CDR2 is YNNKEL (reference sequence). CDR3 sequence (DNA): TGTGCCAGCGGGGGCAACACCGGGGAGCTGTTTTTT. Protein sequence: CASGGNTGELFF.